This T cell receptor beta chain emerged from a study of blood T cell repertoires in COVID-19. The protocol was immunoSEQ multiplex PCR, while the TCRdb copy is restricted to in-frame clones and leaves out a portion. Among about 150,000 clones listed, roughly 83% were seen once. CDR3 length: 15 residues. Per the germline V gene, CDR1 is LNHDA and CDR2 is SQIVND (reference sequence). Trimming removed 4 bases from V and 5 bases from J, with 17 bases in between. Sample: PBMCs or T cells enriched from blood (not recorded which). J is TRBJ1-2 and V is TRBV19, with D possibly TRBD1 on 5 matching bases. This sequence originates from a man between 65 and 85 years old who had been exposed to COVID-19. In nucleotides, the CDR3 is TGTGCCAGTAGTACCTCAGGGATTGGAGAGTATGGCTACACCTTC. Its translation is CASSTSGIGEYGYTF.